These 28 T cell receptor beta chains were sequenced from one sample in a study of regulatory dendritic cells for organ transplantation (dated by TCRdb to between 2016 and 2019). Library generation was performed with the immunoSEQ multiplex PCR assay. Sourced from immuneACCESS, this table was stored by TCRdb with only in-frame sequences that have V and J called. A share of the clones is absent; for the studies checked, an unresolved V gene accounts for under half, and the remainder has no known explanation. This sample gives about 29,000 clones in total; over 60% of them show up just once. Together, the top ten hold less than 2.5% of the sample. Sequencing used memory CD4+ T cells from blood. The cell subset or site label for this specimen denotes: CD45RO+ memory T cells. The receptors were sampled from a human donor in good health.

The CDR3 region has the DNA TGTGCCAGTCAACAGACCGGGACAGGTACCTACGAGCAGTACTTC. Translation: CASQQTGTGTYEQYF. The V call is TRBV18, the J call TRBJ2-7; TRBD1 aligns across 8 bases. CDR1 KGHSH and CDR2 LQKENI come from the germline V gene. V lost 9 bases to trimming and J lost 2 bases; unmatched junction nucleotides: 12. This CDR3 has 15 residues.

This clone was found a few times. The rearrangement joins TRBV30 to TRBJ1-2; unclear D gene. Between the trimmed V and J ends, which lost 2 bases and 6 bases, there was a span of 19 bases. Germline loops: CDR1 GTSNPN, CDR2 SVGIG (reference sequence). The CDR3 length is 15 residues. The CDR3 nucleotides are TGTGCCTGGAGTCAAGTGACTAAACCCTCCCATGGCTACACCTTC. The encoded protein is CAWSQVTKPSHGYTF.

The gene calls are TRBV30 and TRBJ2-5; no reliable D call. This CDR3 comprises 15 residues. Trimming removed 0 bases from V and 5 bases from J, with 16 bases in between. Germline V gene data show CDR1 as GTSNPN and CDR2 as SVGIG (reference sequence). The CDR3 region is CAWSVGSPPAETQYF. CDR3 in DNA: TGTGCCTGGAGTGTGGGCTCTCCTCCTGCGGAGACCCAGTACTTC.

The rearrangement joins TRBV28 to TRBJ2-7, with 9 bases fitting TRBD2. Germline V CDR1 and CDR2: MDHEN, SYDVKM. The junction had 11 bases not matched to a gene; V was cut back by 5 bases and J by 6 bases. CDR3 length: 15 amino acids. This CDR3 reads CASSLPLAGSGEQYF. DNA of the CDR3: TGTGCCAGCAGTCTCCCCCTAGCGGGAAGCGGCGAGCAGTACTTC.

The chain uses TRBV28 and TRBJ1-5; TRBD1 is a possible D gene (5 bases). V dropped 3 bases and J dropped 7 bases, with 13 bases sitting between them. The CDR3 has 14 residues. CDR1 MDHEN and CDR2 SYDVKM come from the germline V gene. In DNA form, the CDR3 reads TGTGCCAGCAGTTTGGGGGGTCGTCGGCAGCCCCAGCATTTT. This encodes CASSLGGRRQPQHF.

The V and J genes are TRBV18 and TRBJ1-1; tentatively, D is TRBD1 (6 bases). Germline V gives CDR1 KGHSH, CDR2 LQKENI. Trimming pared 2 bases from V and 5 bases from J, leaving 12 bases between. The CDR3 runs 14 residues. For the CDR3, the DNA is TGTGCCAGCTCACCAGGGCAGGGGCTGACTGAAGCTTTCTTT. This codes for CASSPGQGLTEAFF.

The V call is TRBV7-2, the J call TRBJ1-3; TRBD1 aligns across 12 bases. V shed 5 bases and J 1 base; nucleotides not matched to a gene: 9. This CDR3 contains 18 residues. Germline CDR1 SGHTA, CDR2 FQGNSA. In DNA form, the CDR3 reads TGTGCCAGCAGCGGACCGGGACAGGGGGCTCAATCTGGAAACACCATATATTTT. This encodes CASSGPGQGAQSGNTIYF.

The chain carries TRBV7-3 and TRBJ1-1; D is possibly TRBD1 (6 bases). The CDR3 has 13 amino acids. The V and J ends lost 8 bases and 11 bases respectively, with 21 bases between them. Germline CDR1 and CDR2: SGHTA and FQGTGA. CDR3: CASRSGPGQRAFF. CDR3 DNA: TGTGCCAGCCGATCGGGGCCCGGACAGAGGGCTTTCTTT.

V gene TRBV6-5 combines with J gene TRBJ2-3, with D perhaps matching TRBD1 (6 bases). This CDR3 spans 15 amino acids. The V end was cut by 2 bases, the J end by 3 bases, with 12 bases between. Germline V CDR1 and CDR2: MNHEY, SVGAGI. CDR3 amino acids: CASSYTTTGTDTQYF. The CDR3 nucleotides are TGTGCCAGCAGTTACACGACAACAGGGACAGATACGCAGTATTTT.

As regards this clone: Compared with germline, one end of the junction differs, possibly owing to a read error. The genes are TRBV14 and TRBJ2-7; D is unclear. The CDR3 consists of 14 residues. Germline CDR1 and CDR2: SGHDN and FVKESK. CDR3 DNA: TGTGCCAGCAGCCCACACCAGAGCTCCTACGAGCAGCACTTC. This encodes CASSPHQSSYEQHF.

V gene TRBV4-2 combines with J gene TRBJ1-4; TRBD1 agrees at 8 bases. The germline V gene encodes CDR1 LGHNA and CDR2 YNFKEQ. This CDR3 has 16 amino acids. J lost 2 bases, V lost 0 bases, and 2 bases had no gene match. The CDR3 sequence is CASSQEWTGTNEKLFF. The CDR3 DNA follows: TGTGCCAGCAGCCAAGAATGGACAGGGACTAATGAAAAACTGTTTTTT.

The V call is TRBV9, the J call TRBJ2-7; 7 positions match TRBD2. The germline V gene encodes CDR1 SGDLS and CDR2 YYNGEE. V lost 2 bases, J lost 2 bases, and 10 bases stayed unmatched. The CDR3 covers 16 residues. In nucleotides, the CDR3 is TGTGCCAGCAGCGTCTCGGGGGGTAGAGGTGCCTACGAGCAGTACTTC. Encoded protein: CASSVSGGRGAYEQYF. The whole variable domain, filled in from reference TRBV9 and TRBJ2-7, reads DSGVTQTPKHLITATGQRVTLRCSPRSGDLSVYWYQQSLDQGLQFLIQYYNGEERAKGNILERFSAQQFPDLHSELNLSSLELGDSALYFCASSVSGGRGAYEQYFGPGTRLTVT.

The chain recombines TRBV11-2 with TRBJ2-2; 7 nucleotides match TRBD2. The V and J ends lost 6 bases and 5 bases, in that order; junction bases with no gene match: 6. The CDR3 has 14 residues. Germline CDR1 reads SGHAT; CDR2 reads FQNNGV. The DNA of the CDR3 is TGTGCCAGCAGATCCCCCGGGAGGACCGGGGAGCTGTTTTTT. It encodes CASRSPGRTGELFF.

The genes are TRBV7-3 and TRBJ2-5; TRBD2 matches at 9 bases. Trimming at V came to 5 bases and at J to 5 bases, leaving 6 bases not matched to a gene. The CDR3 has 14 amino acids. Germline-derived CDR1 and CDR2 are SGHTA and FQGTGA. The CDR3 coding sequence is TGTGCCAGCAGCCTAATAGCGGGGGACGAGACCCAGTACTTC. Translating it yields CASSLIAGDETQYF.

The chain employs TRBV13 and TRBJ2-3; TRBD2 aligns across 7 bases. CDR1 and CDR2 from the germline V gene are PRHDT and FYEKMQ (reference sequence). The CDR3 totals 12 residues. V lost 5 bases, J lost 6 bases, and 2 bases stayed unmatched. Here the CDR3 reads CASSRGVDTQYF. CDR3 in DNA: TGTGCCAGCAGCCGGGGGGTGGATACGCAGTATTTT.

The chain links TRBV5-1 to TRBJ2-7, with 9 positions matching TRBD1. Germline values: CDR1 SGHRS, CDR2 YFSETQ. With 4 bases clipped from V and 7 bases from J, the junction kept 12 bases outside the gene matches. The CDR3 has 15 amino acids. CDR3 protein: CASSPLTGGMGEQYF. As DNA, the CDR3 is TGCGCCAGCAGCCCCTTGACAGGGGGGATGGGGGAGCAGTACTTC.

This clone was recorded only once. Here the CDR3 reads CASSSDRGRDGYTF. In DNA, the CDR3 is TGTGCCAGCAGTAGCGACAGGGGGCGGGATGGCTACACCTTC. This sequence joins TRBV6-6 and TRBJ1-2; 10 positions match TRBD1. The CDR3 sequence is 14 residues long. With 5 bases clipped from V and 6 bases from J, the junction kept 6 bases outside the gene matches. Germline V gene data show CDR1 as MNHNY and CDR2 as SVGAGI (reference sequence).

This chain links TRBV9 with TRBJ2-3, with 10 nucleotides matching TRBD2. Germline CDR1 reads SGDLS; CDR2 reads YYNGEE. This CDR3 has 16 amino acids. J lost 1 base, V lost 4 bases, and 6 bases had no gene match. CDR3 in DNA: TGTGCCAGCAGCCCCAGAGCGGGGGGGCGCACAGATACGCAGTATTTT. It encodes CASSPRAGGRTDTQYF.

The V gene is TRBV7-2, the J gene TRBJ1-5, with D uncertain. Germline CDR1 is SGHTA and CDR2 is FQGNSA. Deletions cut 5 bases from V and 4 bases from J, with 9 bases between. CDR3 length: 13 amino acids. The CDR3 is CASSLQPNQPQHF. In nucleotides, the CDR3 is TGTGCCAGCAGCCTTCAGCCAAATCAGCCCCAGCATTTT.

The chain recombines TRBV7-2 with TRBJ2-1, with 9 bases aligning to TRBD2. Losses at the gene ends were 1 base for V and 4 bases for J; bases not matched to a gene: 2. The length of the CDR3 is 15 residues. CDR1 and CDR2 (germline): SGHTA, FQGNSA. CDR3 amino acids: CASSLVAGAYNEQFF. The CDR3 nucleotides read TGTGCCAGCAGCTTAGTAGCGGGGGCATACAATGAGCAGTTCTTC.

The chain employs TRBV18 and TRBJ2-7; 14 bases map to TRBD2. The CDR3 runs to 15 residues. Losses at the gene ends were 3 bases for V and 3 bases for J; bases not matched to a gene: 1. Germline lookup yields CDR1 KGHSH and CDR2 LQKENI. The CDR3 DNA reads TGTGCCAGCTCACCGGGGACTAGCGGGAGCTACGAGCAGTACTTC. This gives the protein CASSPGTSGSYEQYF.

The chain recombines TRBV30 with TRBJ2-3; 9 positions match TRBD2. V was clipped by 2 bases and J by 6 bases; unmatched bases: 9. Germline V gene sequence: CDR1 GTSNPN, CDR2 SVGIG (reference sequence). CDR3 length: 15 residues. The DNA for the CDR3 is TGTGCCTGGAGTAGGAGGACTAGCGTTCGGGATACGCAGTATTTT. Translating it yields CAWSRRTSVRDTQYF.

This clone was seen more than once but under ten times. In nucleotides, the CDR3 is TGCGCCAGCAGCCGCCTATACGGGACAGGGGCCTCTGGAAACACCATATATTTT. Translated: CASSRLYGTGASGNTIYF. The V gene is TRBV4-3, the J gene TRBJ1-3, with 10 bases that match TRBD1. CDR3 length: 18 residues. Germline V CDR1 and CDR2: LGHNA, YSLEER. Losses at the gene ends were 4 bases for V and 0 bases for J; bases not matched to a gene: 9.

The chain links TRBV19 to TRBJ2-1, with D possibly being TRBD1 or TRBD2 (5 bases each). This CDR3 has 15 amino acids. Per germline, CDR1 LNHDA and CDR2 SQIVND (reference sequence). Trimming took 1 base from V and 8 from J, leaving 15 bases between them. In nucleotides, the CDR3 is TGTGCCAGTAGTATAGCCCAAGCAGGGAGCCATGAGCAGTTCTTC. Amino acid sequence: CASSIAQAGSHEQFF. The full variable domain, rest sourced from reference TRBV19 and TRBJ2-1, is DGGITQSPKYLFRKEGQNVTLSCEQNLNHDAMYWYRQDPGQGLRLIYYSQIVNDFQKGDIAEGYSVSREKKESFPLTVTSAQKNPTAFYLCASSIAQAGSHEQFFGPGTRLTVL.

The chain uses TRBV6-1 and TRBJ2-2, with D unresolved. Trimming removed 6 bases at V and 1 base at J, with 9 bases between. The CDR3 contains 14 residues. Germline loops: CDR1 MNHNS, CDR2 SASEGT. Here the CDR3 DNA reads TGTGCCAGCAGCGTCCAGGTGAACACCGGGGAGCTGTTTTTT. Protein sequence: CASSVQVNTGELFF.

This chain uses TRBV19 with TRBJ1-2, with D possibly matching TRBD1 (6 bases). The V end was cut by 8 bases, the J end by 5 bases, with 21 bases between. CDR3 length equals 15 residues. Germline V gene sequence: CDR1 LNHDA, CDR2 SQIVND (reference sequence). The CDR3, as DNA: TGTGCCAGTGTTCCGCAGGGGACTGGGTGGTATGGCTACACCTTC. Protein: CASVPQGTGWYGYTF.

The chain carries TRBV4-3 and TRBJ2-2; 7 nucleotides agree with TRBD1. The CDR3 covers 15 residues. The germline V gene encodes CDR1 LGHNA and CDR2 YSLEER. The V and J ends lost 4 bases and 3 bases, in that order; junction bases with no gene match: 5. CDR3 amino acids: CASSRGGTDTGELFF. Here the CDR3 DNA reads TGCGCCAGCAGCCGAGGTGGGACAGACACCGGGGAGCTGTTTTTT.

This clone was detected a few times. The rearrangement uses TRBV27 and TRBJ2-3; 7 nucleotides agree with TRBD2. J was trimmed by 1 base and V by 3 bases; bases with no gene match: 13. There are 18 residues in the CDR3. Germline V gene lookup returns CDR1 MNHEY and CDR2 SMNVEV (reference sequence). CDR3 nucleotide sequence: TGTGCCAGCAGTTTTCGGGCACGGGGGGTGAGGGGCACAGATACGCAGTATTTT. It encodes CASSFRARGVRGTDTQYF.